This TCR beta chain was profiled in a study of regulatory T cells in long-lasting Graves disease. The time point was: persistent/refractory GD, antithyroid drugs over 5 years with positive TRAb. The TCR library was made from RNA that had been extracted from PBMCs in TRIzol. This clonotype appeared many times. CDR3 length: 14 amino acids. The V gene's germline CDR1 is DFQATT and CDR2 SNEGSKA (reference sequence). J gave up 7 bases and V 3 bases, and 8 bases lay outside the gene matches. iRepertoire HTBI primers and Arm-PCR of CDR3 regions built TCR beta libraries. TCRdb fed the multiplex PCR reads into MiXCR, producing one record per CDR3 protein. This sample has approximately 360,000 distinct CDR3 sequences; roughly 25% occur once, and the top ten carry less than 30%.

This clonotype was sampled from a woman in her 40s with Graves disease. The gene calls are TRBV20-1 and TRBJ2-7; TRBD2 agrees at 11 bases. The source material was peripheral blood mononuclear cells (PBMCs), sampled when the disease was refractory, from a patient treated with antithyroid drugs. In nucleotides, the CDR3 is TGCAGTGCTAGTAGCGGGAGGGCGACTCGGGAGCAGTACTTC. Its protein is CSASSGRATREQYF.